Following are 23 T cell receptor beta chains from one sample sequenced in a study of cytomegalovirus exposure and HLA in healthy donors. The PCR had 60 Vbeta and 13 Jbeta primers. Assay: immunoSEQ multiplex PCR; the TCRdb copy retains only in-frame clones and omits some. The sample carries about 110,000 clones, about four fifths recorded once. The material sequenced was PBMCs. These receptors all stem from a man aged 25 to 40 in good health and CMV-seronegative.

The chain combines TRBV6-1 with TRBJ2-5; D is undetermined. This CDR3 spans 15 amino acids. Germline CDR1 is MNHNS and CDR2 is SASEGT. Deletions cut 2 bases from V and 1 base from J, with 11 bases between. The CDR3, as DNA: TGTGCCAGCAGTGAACCTCCTTGGGCCCAAGAGACCCAGTACTTC. It translates to CASSEPPWAQETQYF.

DNA of the CDR3: TGTGCCTCGTCATCGGGACAGATATATGGCTACACCTTC. It codes for CASSSGQIYGYTF. The chain links TRBV30 to TRBJ1-2, with 7 bases fitting TRBD1. The V segment lost 7 bases and the J segment 5 bases; nucleotides outside the gene matches: 10. CDR1 is GTSNPN and CDR2 is SVGIG in the germline V gene (reference sequence). The CDR3 is made up of 13 amino acids.

J is TRBJ2-6 and V is TRBV5-6; D gene uncertain. V lost 1 base, J lost 2 bases, and 7 bases lay in between. This CDR3 spans 15 amino acids. Per germline, CDR1 SGHDT and CDR2 YYEEEE. In nucleotides, the CDR3 is TGTGCCAGCAGCTTGAGAGGAGCTGGGGCCAACGTCCTGACTTTC. As protein: CASSLRGAGANVLTF.

This sequence joins TRBV6-5 and TRBJ1-1, with unresolved D. Germline assignment: CDR1 MNHEY and CDR2 SVGAGI. The V end was cut by 0 bases, the J end by 0 bases, with 8 bases between. The CDR3 has 15 amino acids. The CDR3 is CASSYSKLLNTEAFF. Written as DNA, the CDR3 is TGTGCCAGCAGTTACTCGAAGCTATTGAACACTGAAGCTTTCTTT.

The chain couples TRBV5-6 to TRBJ2-7, with D hard to call. This CDR3 region has 13 residues. Germline CDR1 SGHDT, CDR2 YYEEEE. The V and J ends lost 0 bases and 1 base respectively, with 5 bases between them. CDR3 nucleotides: TGTGCCAGCAGCTTGGCCCTATCCTACGAGCAGTACTTC. Protein sequence: CASSLALSYEQYF. The full variable domain, rest sourced from reference TRBV5-6 and TRBJ2-7, is DAGVTQSPTHLIKTRGQQVTLRCSPKSGHDTVSWYQQALGQGPQFIFQYYEEEERQRGNFPDRFSGHQFPNYSSELNVNALLLGDSALYLCASSLALSYEQYFGPGTRLTVT.

V gene TRBV4-2 combines with J gene TRBJ1-2; D gene uncertain. The ends were cut back, 1 base at V and 8 bases at J, with 8 bases in the middle. There are 12 residues in the CDR3. CDR1 and CDR2 (germline): LGHNA, YNFKEQ. CDR3 region: CASSQGLSGYTF. CDR3 sequence (DNA): TGTGCCAGCAGCCAAGGGTTAAGCGGCTACACCTTC.

The chain has TRBV30 and TRBJ2-7, with a possible D match to TRBD1 (6 bases). The CDR3 length is 16 residues. Germline V lookup: CDR1 GTSNPN, CDR2 SVGIG (reference sequence). V was clipped by 4 bases and J by 0 bases, with 19 bases between them. The CDR3 spells CAWIHRAFSSSYEQYF. The CDR3 coding sequence is TGTGCCTGGATACACAGGGCCTTTTCGAGCTCCTACGAGCAGTACTTC. Using reference TRBV30 and TRBJ2-7 for the parts outside the CDR3, the full variable domain is SQTIHQWPATLVQPVGSPLSLECTVEGTSNPNLYWYRQAAGRGLQLLFYSVGIGQISSEVPQNLSASRPQDRQFILSSKKLLLSDSGFYLCAWIHRAFSSSYEQYFGPGTRLTVT.

The chain recombines TRBV7-2 with TRBJ2-2; D gene uncertain. The CDR3 length is 15 residues. Germline V gene sequence: CDR1 SGHTA, CDR2 FQGNSA. V was shortened by 1 base and J by 6 bases, with 12 bases between the two germline ends. CDR3 protein: CASSLVAAGPGELFF. Written as DNA, the CDR3 is TGTGCCAGCAGCTTAGTCGCGGCTGGTCCCGGGGAGCTGTTTTTT. The whole variable domain, remainder taken from reference TRBV7-2 and TRBJ2-2, is GAGVSQSPSNKVTEKGKDVELRCDPISGHTALYWYRQSLGQGLEFLIYFQGNSAPDKSGLPSDRFSAERTGGSVSTLTIQRTQQEDSAVYLCASSLVAAGPGELFFGEGSRLTVL.

A few counts support this clone. The J gene is TRBJ1-4, the V gene TRBV14; D is ambiguous. The V gene lost 4 bases and the J gene lost 7 bases, with 10 bases spanning the gap. The germline gives CDR1 SGHDN, CDR2 FVKESK. CDR3 size: 13 residues. The chain's CDR3 is CASSRGAREKLFF. CDR3 nucleotide sequence: TGTGCCAGCAGCCGGGGAGCGCGTGAAAAACTGTTTTTT. Full variable domain (missing parts from reference TRBV14 and TRBJ1-4): EAGVTQFPSHSVIEKGQTVTLRCDPISGHDNLYWYRRVMGKEIKFLLHFVKESKQDESGMPNNRFLAERTGGTYSTLKVQPAELEDSGVYFCASSRGAREKLFFGSGTQLSVL.

V usage is TRBV7-6 and J usage is TRBJ2-7, with D perhaps matching TRBD2 (5 bases). CDR1 is SGHVS, CDR2 FNYEAQ, per germline. The CDR3 is 14 amino acids. Trimming removed 0 bases at V and 7 bases at J, with 13 bases between. In DNA, the CDR3 is TGTGCCAGCAGCTTAGCTATGGGAGCCTCGGAGCAGTACTTC. The encoded protein is CASSLAMGASEQYF. The full variable domain, with the rest looked up from reference TRBV7-6 and TRBJ2-7, is GAGVSQSPRYKVTKRGQDVALRCDPISGHVSLYWYRQALGQGPEFLTYFNYEAQQDKSGLPNDRFSAERPEGSISTLTIQRTEQRDSAMYRCASSLAMGASEQYFGPGTRLTVT.

The CDR3 coding sequence is TGTGCCAGCTCACCAGTACTCATCTCTGGAAACACCATATATTTT. Amino acid sequence: CASSPVLISGNTIYF. V gene TRBV18 combines with J gene TRBJ1-3; unclear D gene. This CDR3 is built from 15 residues. Germline loops: CDR1 KGHSH, CDR2 LQKENI. V lost 2 bases, J lost 0 bases, and 8 bases lay in between.

V is TRBV30 and J is TRBJ2-3; TRBD2 matches at 8 bases. The CDR3 consists of 15 residues. From germline, CDR1 is GTSNPN and CDR2 SVGIG (reference sequence). V lost 1 base to trimming and J lost 1 base; unmatched junction nucleotides: 4. CDR3 residues: CAWSGKTSGTDTQYF. CDR3 DNA sequence: TGTGCCTGGAGTGGGAAGACTAGCGGCACAGATACGCAGTATTTT.

The chain uses TRBV6-1 and TRBJ1-1; D is perhaps TRBD1 (6 bases). The CDR3 loop spans 14 amino acids. The V gene's germline CDR1 is MNHNS and CDR2 SASEGT. V gave up 4 bases and J gave up 5 bases, with 14 bases separating them. CDR3 in DNA: TGTGCCAGCAGTGCGAAATTACAGGGTACTGAAGCTTTCTTT. Translating it yields CASSAKLQGTEAFF.

The V gene is TRBV7-7, the J gene TRBJ2-3; D is uncertain. Trimming left V 5 bases short and J 4 bases short, with 10 bases between. Germline V gene sequence: CDR1 SSHAT, CDR2 FNYEAQ (reference sequence). The length of the CDR3 is 13 residues. CDR3: CASSPWLADTQYF. The CDR3 DNA sequence: TGTGCCAGCAGCCCCTGGTTAGCAGATACGCAGTATTTT.

In this sample, this clone turned up once. This chain uses TRBV18 with TRBJ2-7; a weak D match, TRBD2 (7 bases). The CDR3 has 18 amino acids. With 1 base removed from V and 4 bases from J, the gap between germline ends came to 23 bases. Germline values: CDR1 KGHSH, CDR2 LQKENI. Here the CDR3 DNA reads TGTGCCAGCTCACCACTTAGGATCGGCGGGGGCCGGGGTTACGAGCAGTACTTC. Translation: CASSPLRIGGGRGYEQYF.

As for this clone: Germline is not matched at one junction end, which may reflect a read error. The chain combines TRBV30 with TRBJ2-7; a weak D match, TRBD1 (5 bases). This CDR3 contains 12 residues. CDR1 is GTSNPN, CDR2 SVGIG, per germline (reference sequence). The CDR3 loop reads CAWSVPDSVGDF. The DNA of the CDR3 is TGTGCCTGGAGTGTACCCGACAGCGTAGGGGACTTC.

The chain employs TRBV10-3 and TRBJ2-5; 9 nucleotides line up with TRBD2. Germline CDR1 reads ENHRY; CDR2 reads SYGVKD. The CDR3 contains 15 residues. Trimming cost V 3 bases and J 7 bases; bases outside gene matches: 9. As DNA, the CDR3 is TGTGCCATCAGTGACCCAGCGGGGGGCCTTGCGACCCAGTACTTC. Amino acid sequence: CAISDPAGGLATQYF.

The CDR3 DNA sequence: TGTGCCAGCTCACCAGGCGAGGCGTCTGGCTACACCTTC. Translated: CASSPGEASGYTF. The genes are TRBV18 and TRBJ1-2; unclear D gene. From germline, CDR1 is KGHSH and CDR2 LQKENI. Trimming left V 2 bases short and J 7 bases short, with 11 bases between. The CDR3 sequence is 13 residues long.

J is TRBJ2-1 and V is TRBV4-1; 9 positions agree with TRBD2. The CDR3 runs 14 residues. V gave up 1 base and J gave up 6 bases; unmatched junction bases: 1. The germline V gene encodes CDR1 MGHRA and CDR2 YSYEKL. The CDR3 DNA reads as TGCGCCAGCAGCCAAGGACTAGCGGCCAATGAGCAGTTCTTC. Translation: CASSQGLAANEQFF.

In its sample, this clone was seen once. V usage is TRBV5-1 and J usage is TRBJ2-7, with 10 bases fitting TRBD2. This CDR3 has 15 residues. Germline V gene sequence: CDR1 SGHRS, CDR2 YFSETQ. V gave up 0 bases and J gave up 3 bases; unmatched junction bases: 3. The CDR3 sequence: CASSLELAGSYEQYF. CDR3 nucleotide sequence: TGCGCCAGCAGCTTGGAACTAGCGGGAAGCTACGAGCAGTACTTC.

The chain has TRBV9 and TRBJ1-1; TRBD1 is a possible D gene (5 bases). Germline V CDR1 and CDR2: SGDLS, YYNGEE. Trimming pared 0 bases from V and 6 bases from J, leaving 9 bases between. This CDR3 has 13 residues. The CDR3 spells CASSVVGGAEAFF. The CDR3, as DNA: TGTGCCAGCAGCGTAGTCGGGGGTGCTGAAGCTTTCTTT.

The rearrangement joins TRBV2 to TRBJ2-5, with D tentatively TRBD2 (6 bases). The germline gives CDR1 SNHLY, CDR2 FYNNEI. Deletions cut 2 bases from V and 5 bases from J, with 15 bases between. There are 15 residues in the CDR3. Here the CDR3 DNA reads TGTGCCAGCAGTGAAACCCAAGGCGGGGCGGAGACCCAGTACTTC. As protein: CASSETQGGAETQYF. Full variable domain (missing parts from reference TRBV2 and TRBJ2-5): EPEVTQTPSHQVTQMGQEVILRCVPISNHLYFYWYRQILGQKVEFLVSFYNNEISEKSEIFDDQFSVERPDGSNFTLKIRSTKLEDSAMYFCASSETQGGAETQYFGPGTRLLVL.

This clone was recorded a few times. The chain uses TRBV10-2 and TRBJ2-2; perhaps TRBD1 as D (6 bases). This CDR3 is 13 amino acids long. Trimming pared 3 bases from V and 5 bases from J, leaving 7 bases between. Germline-derived CDR1 and CDR2 are WSHSY and SAAADI. In DNA, the CDR3 is TGCGCCAGCAGTGAACAGGGAACCGGGGAGCTGTTTTTT. Its protein is CASSEQGTGELFF.